This T cell receptor (beta chain) was identified in a study of cytomegalovirus exposure and HLA in healthy donors (dated by TCRdb to between 2016 and 2019). For context, the study as a whole: An earlier analysis of 587 of the donors reported 276 Gb of sequence data and approximately 120 million unique TCR beta sequences obtained from some 170 million T cells. About 320 gigabases of sequencing data and approximately 93 million unique TCR sequences were included in an early release covering 550 to 650 HLA-typed donors. Among the approximately 430 genotyped donors, approximately 82% belonged to the genetic ancestry cluster associated with self-reported Caucasian donors. The study aimed to test whether cataloging public T cell receptors could reveal signatures of past pathogen exposure. Using immunosequencing, the study profiled T cell repertoires from about 650 subjects and related those repertoires to cytomegalovirus serostatus. A separate validation cohort of more than 100 different subjects was used in addition to the roughly 620-subject first cohort. High-throughput TCR immunosequencing, statistical association of individual TCRs with disease status, and machine learning were combined to predict cytomegalovirus infection status. In a later analysis, previously published TCR beta repertoires from fewer than 750 donors were re-analyzed and high-resolution HLA genotyping was added so that TCR occurrence patterns could be studied. In the later analysis, no new phenotypic data were used to find candidate immune exposures; instead, reliance was placed on TCR beta sequences and their occurrence across donors. An earlier analysis of some 500 of the donors applied high-throughput TCR beta sequencing to assess whether each TCR beta V gene segment acted as functional or pseudogenic. Alongside the repertoire data, information on donor age, sex, ethnicity and CMV serostatus was compiled. A later genetic analysis took genome-wide SNP genotypes for about 55% of the 666 donors and used that subset as a discovery cohort. Every discovery cohort repertoire had been produced on one sequencing platform. HLA typing included class I and class II loci at four-digit resolution. Typing coverage varied by locus: about 620-640 donors for A, B, C, DRB1 and DQB1; more than 500 for DQA1; nearly 610 for DPA1; roughly 450 for DPB1. Four or five DR-DQ haplotypes were treated as single units for association and clustering because of strong linkage in the cohort. Among about 360 genotyped donors of the cohort, an average of about 240,000 unique TCR beta nucleotide sequences were sequenced per donor, around 20% of them non-productive.

The paper's findings and limits, for the study overall: Compared with the approximately 600-donor mean, donors in an Asian-associated ancestry cluster had fewer N-insertions in productive TCRs, according to a later genetic analysis. Compared with equally common non-associated chains, HLA-associated TCR beta chains in a later analysis were more clonally expanded and had lower generation probabilities. Because counts were too low, roughly 17 rarely observed V segments, including chromosome 9 orphons, were left out of the earlier analysis of 587 of the donors. Correlated functional status among segregating V segments might reflect linkage disequilibrium, but an unknown experimental factor could not be ruled out. A total of about 180 TCR beta chains were listed by the study as associated with cytomegalovirus. Three of the identified cytomegalovirus-associated TCR beta chains were confirmed in vitro to be specific for cytomegalovirus antigens. Only TCR beta chains were sequenced in this cohort, and the absence of alpha or paired-chain data limited detectable features. Strong co-occurrence of HLA alleles, especially DR and DQ, made assigning TCR associations to individual alleles difficult. Presence/absence analyses assumed roughly uniform sequencing depth across donors, an assumption that may not hold. According to the authors, the approach could potentially be generalized to other disease states and immunological phenotypes. A later analysis reported that several top co-occurrence clusters appeared linked to parvovirus B19, influenza, CMV and Epstein-Barr virus. In an earlier analysis of several hundred of the donors, most TCR beta V segments were observed in productive rearrangements about 90% or about 30% of the time, broadly matching IMGT annotations. While some public TCRs were present in many individuals, most TCR sequences turned up only very rarely across donors. HLA typing was unavailable for some donors at each locus, so association tests used only the typed subset. A further reported finding was that TCR beta sequences accurately predicted the HLA-A and HLA-B alleles for most subjects in the first cohort. Immune exposure information for the cohort was limited to CMV serostatus. A cluster of highly shared sequence variants was judged likely to represent a technical artifact of the sequencing pipeline. In a later genetic analysis, a missense DCLRE1C variant was associated with V-gene and J-gene trimming of TCR beta chains, and the association was replicated in an independent cohort. A later analysis found that TCR association rates varied across HLA loci, with DRB1 alleles showing the most associated TCRs and HLA-C alleles the fewest. Cytomegalovirus status was reported to be diagnosed by the classifier with high specificity and sensitivity in both the original and validation cohorts. The 87-base-pair reads could not distinguish some IMGT-functional V segments, including TRBV6-2 and TRBV6-3, so those segments were excluded. In a later analysis, most CMV-associated TCR beta chains were found to appear HLA-restricted, with HLA associations seemingly driven largely by CMV exposure. At a false discovery rate of 0.05, a later analysis linked approximately 18,000 TCR beta sequences to specific HLA alleles.

Concerning this clone: The antigen it binds to is not known.

The cohort was made up of around 720 healthy bone marrow donors. At the time of sampling, every cohort member was nominally healthy, though immune exposures that went unrecorded were likely present. The donor was CMV seropositive and belonged to the group of around 300 seropositive cohort members. Each donor provided a peripheral blood sample, and peripheral blood mononuclear cells were used for TCR beta sequencing. Genomic DNA was extracted from the blood cell samples with the Qiagen DNeasy Blood Extraction Kit. Library prep was done by the immunoSEQ multiplex PCR assay. For the multiplex PCR, a mixture combining 60 forward primers for TCR Vbeta segments and 13 reverse primers for TCR Jbeta segments was used. The CDR3 region of rearranged TCR beta genes was amplified from genomic DNA by a multiplex PCR assay. On the Illumina HiSeq System, the amplified TCR beta libraries were sequenced as 87-base-pair reads. The source study handled its data this way. A later analysis counted tens of millions of unique TCR beta chains across the roughly 700 repertoires, and roughly 10 million of these chains were shared by at least two donors. Raw reads were error-corrected and collapsed into unique sequences with a nearest-neighbor algorithm that merged closely related sequences to remove PCR and sequencing errors. V, D and J gene segments were assigned by aligning CDR3 sequences to IMGT reference sequences. For a sequence to be retained, a match of at least six nucleotides was required to both a V gene segment and a J gene segment. A rearrangement counted as productive if the CDR3 had no stop codons and remained in frame with V and J, and every other rearrangement counted as non-productive. CDR3 was defined according to IMGT convention as the region running from the second conserved V-encoded cysteine to the conserved J-encoded phenylalanine. The earlier analysis of some 600 of the donors excluded sequences that lacked an unambiguous match to a single V gene segment. In an earlier analysis of around 600 of the donors, V segments were called functional above 56.7% productive rearrangements and were called segregating when the between-donor standard deviation exceeded 5%. A statistical classification framework was built to diagnose cytomegalovirus status from the catalog of TCR beta chain sequences. V and J gene assignment, in a later analysis, came from comparing TCR nucleotide sequences with IMGT/GENE-DB human TR gene sequences. In a later analysis, CDR3 sequences and most-parsimonious VDJ recombination scenarios were assigned using the TCRdist pipeline. In a later analysis, every TCR beta chain was defined by the combination of its CDR3 amino acid sequence and its V-gene family, and reads without a unique V-gene family were dropped. As a way to deal with suspected cross-contamination and a sequencing artifact, a later analysis dropped 450 to 700 nucleotide sequences that were highly shared and had low generation probability. A later analysis calculated a clonal expansion index for each public chain from normalized within-repertoire ranks of inferred template counts. In a later analysis, generation probabilities were computed with a VDJ recombination model fitted to out-of-frame rearrangements, and the resulting probabilities were checked against IGoR. A later analysis scored TCR-TCR, TCR-HLA and TCR-CMV co-occurrence with hypergeometric tests, applying a repertoire-size bias correction to TCR pairs. False discovery rates were estimated in a later analysis by permuting HLA or CMV assignments 20 times. In a later analysis, co-occurring TCRs were grouped with DBSCAN, and TCRdist sequence similarity was added when clustering was performed within HLA-allele-positive subsets. Repertoires with fewer than 30,000 or more than 120,000 public chains, plus five repertoires with anomalous nucleotide sharing, were excluded from co-occurrence clustering. Entries here come from immuneACCESS through TCRdb and include only in-frame sequences with V and J called. Some clones fail to appear in such tables; in the studies checked, an unresolved V gene covers under half of the shortfall, and the cause of the remainder is unknown. V and J calls and clone size are given by that table; D and trimming were obtained from the DNA. This sample's table lists some 110,000 clones. The top ten clonotypes cover about 6.8% of the sample.

At the junction V is shortened by 6 bases and J by 8 bases; bases outside the gene matches: 10. Inclusive of the bounding cysteine and phenylalanine, the CDR3 is 16 residues long. Just CDR3 DNA is preserved here, 48 bases in frame from base 1. From the germline V gene, CDR1 is LGHNA and CDR2 is YNFKEQ. The sequence was collected from a man in his forties in good health and CMV-seropositive. The rearrangement joined TRBV4-2 to TRBJ2-1, with 13 junctional bases fitting TRBD2. Specimen: PBMCs. The CDR3 here reads CASSPRTSGSGDEQFF. At the DNA level, the sequence is TGTGCCAGCAGTCCACGGACTAGCGGGAGCGGTGATGAGCAGTTCTTC.